The rows below give T cell receptor beta chains drawn from one sample of a study of blood T cell repertoires in COVID-19. Measured with immunoSEQ multiplex PCR; TCRdb has only the in-frame clones, and not every one. The sample records 250,000 to 400,000 clones, around 89% being singletons. The specimen was peripheral blood. The receptors originated from a woman in her 30s with COVID-19, enrolled during active disease. Both conserved end residues are part of each CDR3. A D gene is named only where the DNA matches it firmly. Clone size appears in some rows only: once, few, many, or a class for an expanded clone.

v_gene	d_gene	abundance	j_gene	CDR3nt	CDR3aa
TRBV2	TRBD1	NA	TRBJ2-5	TGTGCCAGCAGTTACGGGACAGGGATCCAAGAGACCCAGTACTTC	CASSYGTGIQETQYF
TRBV7-6	NA	NA	TRBJ2-1	TGTGCCAGCAGCCCTACAGGGCTCTCCTACAATGAGCAGTTCTTC	CASSPTGLSYNEQFF
TRBV7-2	NA	few	TRBJ1-5	TGTGCCAGCAGCCCATTGACAGGAGGCCAGCCCCAGCATTTT	CASSPLTGGQPQHF
TRBV5-1	NA	once	TRBJ2-2	TGCGCCAGCAGCTTGGATAGCAGGGTCCGCCAAGGGGAGCTGTTTTTT	CASSLDSRVRQGELFF
TRBV10-2	NA	NA	TRBJ1-4	TGCGCCAGCAGGCGTAATGAAAAACTGTTTTTT	CASRRNEKLFF
TRBV21-1	NA	NA	TRBJ1-1	TGTGCCAGCTACTCGGCTGGGGCTACTGAAGCTTTCTTT	CASYSAGATEAFF
TRBV15	NA	NA	TRBJ2-2	TGTGCCACCAGCAGTCGGGGGACTTCCACCGGGGAGCTGTTTTTT	CATSSRGTSTGELFF
TRBV6-5	TRBD1	NA	TRBJ2-4	TGTGCCAGCAGTTACTCCCGGACAGGGGCCAAAAACATTCAGTACTTC	CASSYSRTGAKNIQYF
TRBV18	TRBD2	once	TRBJ2-1	TGTGCCAGCTCAAAAGGGCTAGCGGGAATCAATGAGCAGTTCTTC	CASSKGLAGINEQFF
TRBV6-5	NA	NA	TRBJ2-7	TGTGCCACCTCATGGAGTAGCGAGCAGTACTTC	CATSWSSEQYF
TRBV2	TRBD1	NA	TRBJ1-3	TGTGCCAGCAGTCCCGGGACAGGGATCGTAGATGGAAACACCATATATTTT	CASSPGTGIVDGNTIYF
TRBV30	NA	few	TRBJ1-5	TGTGCCTGGAAACAGGACAGCGGCTGGGTCGGTGGCAATCAGCCCCAGCATTTT	CAWKQDSGWVGGNQPQHF
TRBV7-2	NA	few	TRBJ1-4	TGTGCCAGCAGCTTAGCGATGGGCACCGGGGGAAAACTGTTTTTT	CASSLAMGTGGKLFF
TRBV30	NA	NA	TRBJ2-3	TGTGCCTGGAGTGTAGGGGGAAGCACAGATACGCAGTATTTT	CAWSVGGSTDTQYF
TRBV3-1/TRBV3-2	NA	NA	TRBJ1-2	TGTGCCAGCAGCCCCCCGGGGGGGGAGTACTATGGCTACACCTTC	CASSPPGGEYYGYTF
TRBV19	TRBD1	NA	TRBJ1-4	TGTGCCAGTAGTCCCCCCCGGACAGGCCATGAAAAACTGTTTTTT	CASSPPRTGHEKLFF
TRBV29-1	NA	NA	TRBJ2-3	TGCAGCTTATACGGGGATAGCACAGATACGCAGTATTTT	CSLYGDSTDTQYF
TRBV5-1	NA	few	TRBJ1-1	TGCGCCAGCAGCTTGGTCTACTCTTCGAACACTGAAGCTTTCTTT	CASSLVYSSNTEAFF
TRBV7-2	NA	few	TRBJ1-3	TGTGCCAGCAGCTTAGAGGTAGCCAACTCTGGAAACACCATATATTTT	CASSLEVANSGNTIYF
TRBV25-1	NA	few	TRBJ1-2	TGTGCCAGCAGTGATTCGGTGGGCTCAGGGGTACTCAACTATGGCTACACCTTC	CASSDSVGSGVLNYGYTF
TRBV5-1	TRBD1	NA	TRBJ2-1	TGCGCCAGCAGCTTGGTGGCGGCAGGGGGCTCCTACAATGAGCAGTTCTTC	CASSLVAAGGSYNEQFF
TRBV5-1	TRBD2	NA	TRBJ2-3	TGCGCCAGCAGCCTAAGGACTAGCGGGGGGCCTGGCACAGATACGCAGTATTTT	CASSLRTSGGPGTDTQYF
TRBV4-3	NA	NA	TRBJ1-4	TGCGCCAGCAGCCAAGTTACAGCAACTAATGAAAAACTGTTTTTT	CASSQVTATNEKLFF
TRBV15	NA	once	TRBJ2-3	TGTGCCACCAGCAGCGGGAGCCGGATTACAGATACGCAGTATTTT	CATSSGSRITDTQYF
TRBV7-2	NA	NA	TRBJ1-1	TGTGCCAGCAGCAGACCCAGGACGGGGGTCCCTGAAGCTTTCTTT	CASSRPRTGVPEAFF
TRBV3-1/TRBV3-2	NA	NA	TRBJ2-3	TGTGCCAGCAGCCAAGTTGAGGGTACGGGGCAGTATTTT	CASSQVEGTGQYF
TRBV2	NA	NA	TRBJ1-1	TGTGCCAGCAGTGAAGGTATAGGGAGGGAAGCTTTCTTT	CASSEGIGREAFF
TRBV5-1	TRBD1	once	TRBJ2-1	TGCGCCAGCAGCACTGGACAGGGATACAATGAGCAGTTCTTC	CASSTGQGYNEQFF
TRBV5-1	NA	NA	TRBJ2-2	TGCGCCAGCAGCTTGGTCCCAGGGGCGAACACCGGGGAGCTGTTTTTT	CASSLVPGANTGELFF
TRBV7-2	NA	NA	TRBJ1-2	TGTGCCAGCAGCCCCGGTTGGGCGTCCTATGGCTACACCTTC	CASSPGWASYGYTF
TRBV27	TRBD1	NA	TRBJ1-4	TGTGCCAGCAGCCGAACCGACAGGGGAACTAATGAAAAACTGTTTTTT	CASSRTDRGTNEKLFF
TRBV4-3	TRBD2	NA	TRBJ2-3	TGCGCCAGCAGCCAAGATCCCCCCCAGCGGGGGGGGGCAGATACGCAGTATTTT	CASSQDPPQRGGADTQYF
TRBV28	TRBD1	NA	TRBJ1-5	TGTGCCAGCAGTTGGGGGACAGGGCCAAATCAGCCCCAGCATTTT	CASSWGTGPNQPQHF